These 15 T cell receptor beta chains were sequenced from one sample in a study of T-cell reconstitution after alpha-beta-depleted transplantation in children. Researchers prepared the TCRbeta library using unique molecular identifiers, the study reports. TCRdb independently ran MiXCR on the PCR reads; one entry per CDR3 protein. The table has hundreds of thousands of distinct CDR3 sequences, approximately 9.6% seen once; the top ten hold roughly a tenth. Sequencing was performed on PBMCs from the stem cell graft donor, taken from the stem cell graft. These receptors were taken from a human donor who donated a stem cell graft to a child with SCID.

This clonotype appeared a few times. Written as DNA, the CDR3 is TGTGCCAGCAGCTTATTACCGGGATCCTACGAGCAGTACTTC. This gives the protein CASSLLPGSYEQYF. The chain combines TRBV7-3 with TRBJ2-7; a weak D match, TRBD2 (5 bases). CDR1 and CDR2 from the germline V gene are SGHTA and FQGTGA. This CDR3 region has 14 residues. V was clipped by 2 bases and J by 1 base, with 9 bases between them.

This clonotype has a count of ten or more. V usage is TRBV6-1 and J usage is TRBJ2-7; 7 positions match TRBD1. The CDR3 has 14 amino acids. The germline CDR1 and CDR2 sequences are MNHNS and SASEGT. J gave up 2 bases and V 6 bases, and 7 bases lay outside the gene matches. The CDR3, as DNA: TGTGCCAGCAGCATCGGGACAGTTGCCTACGAGCAGTACTTC. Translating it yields CASSIGTVAYEQYF.

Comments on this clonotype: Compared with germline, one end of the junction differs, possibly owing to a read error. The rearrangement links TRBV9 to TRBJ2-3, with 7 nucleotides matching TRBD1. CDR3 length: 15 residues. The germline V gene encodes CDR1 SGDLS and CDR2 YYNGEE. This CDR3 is CVSSVRDRVYDTQYF. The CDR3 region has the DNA TGTGTCAGCAGCGTAAGAGACAGGGTTTATGATACGCAGTATTTT.

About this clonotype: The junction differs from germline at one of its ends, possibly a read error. CDR3 in DNA: TGTGCCAGCGGTGGCAGTGTGGCAGTGAACACTGAAGCCTTCTTT. It is translated as CASGGSVAVNTEAFF. This chain uses TRBV12-3 or TRBV12-4 with TRBJ1-1; D unresolved. This CDR3 is 15 amino acids long.

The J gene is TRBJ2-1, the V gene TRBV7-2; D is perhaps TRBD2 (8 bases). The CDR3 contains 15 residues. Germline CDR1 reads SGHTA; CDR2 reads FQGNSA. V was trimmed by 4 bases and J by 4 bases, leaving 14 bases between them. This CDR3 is CASSSGGGFYNEQFF. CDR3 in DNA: TGTGCCAGCAGCTCGGGAGGGGGCTTTTACAATGAGCAGTTCTTC.

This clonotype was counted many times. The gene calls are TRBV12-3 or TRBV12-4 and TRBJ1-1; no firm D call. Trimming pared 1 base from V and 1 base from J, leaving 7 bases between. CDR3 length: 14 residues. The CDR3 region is CASSLGAWNTEAFF. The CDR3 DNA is TGTGCCAGCAGTTTAGGTGCCTGGAACACTGAAGCTTTCTTT.

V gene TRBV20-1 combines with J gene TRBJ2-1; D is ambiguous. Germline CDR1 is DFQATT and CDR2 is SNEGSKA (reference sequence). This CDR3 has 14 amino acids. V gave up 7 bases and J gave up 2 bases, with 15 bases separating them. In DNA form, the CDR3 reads TGCAGTGTTACCATGACGGTTACCTACAATGAGCAGTTCTTC. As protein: CSVTMTVTYNEQFF.

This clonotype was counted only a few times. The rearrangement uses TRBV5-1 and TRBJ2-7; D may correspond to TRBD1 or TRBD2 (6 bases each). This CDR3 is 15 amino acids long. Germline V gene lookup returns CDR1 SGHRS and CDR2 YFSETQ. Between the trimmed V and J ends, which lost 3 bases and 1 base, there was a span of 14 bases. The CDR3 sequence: CASSSLGGPSYEQYF. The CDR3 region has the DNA TGCGCCAGCAGCTCTCTAGGGGGGCCTTCCTACGAGCAGTACTTC.

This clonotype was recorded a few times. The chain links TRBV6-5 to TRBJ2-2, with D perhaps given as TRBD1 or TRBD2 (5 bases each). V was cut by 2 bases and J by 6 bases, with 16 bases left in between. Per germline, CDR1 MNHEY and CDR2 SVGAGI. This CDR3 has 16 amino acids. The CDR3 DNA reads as TGTGCCAGCAGTTACGGGGGAGAGGACGGTGCCGGGGAGCTGTTTTTT. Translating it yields CASSYGGEDGAGELFF.

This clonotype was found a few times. The CDR3 DNA is TGTGCCAGCAGCTTCGGGGCGGGCACTGAAGCTTTCTTT. Translated, it gives CASSFGAGTEAFF. The chain employs TRBV5-6 and TRBJ1-1, with D perhaps matching TRBD1 (5 bases). The CDR3 runs to 13 residues. V lost 2 bases, J lost 4 bases, and 9 bases lay in between. CDR1 and CDR2 (germline): SGHDT, YYEEEE. The full variable domain, rest sourced from reference TRBV5-6 and TRBJ1-1, is DAGVTQSPTHLIKTRGQQVTLRCSPKSGHDTVSWYQQALGQGPQFIFQYYEEEERQRGNFPDRFSGHQFPNYSSELNVNALLLGDSALYLCASSFGAGTEAFFGQGTRLTVV.

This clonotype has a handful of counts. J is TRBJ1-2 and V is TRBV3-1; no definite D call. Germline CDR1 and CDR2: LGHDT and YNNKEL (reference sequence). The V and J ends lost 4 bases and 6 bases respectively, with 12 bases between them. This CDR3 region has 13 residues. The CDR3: CASSLHPKDGYTF. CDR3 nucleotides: TGTGCCAGCAGCCTACATCCCAAGGATGGCTACACCTTC.

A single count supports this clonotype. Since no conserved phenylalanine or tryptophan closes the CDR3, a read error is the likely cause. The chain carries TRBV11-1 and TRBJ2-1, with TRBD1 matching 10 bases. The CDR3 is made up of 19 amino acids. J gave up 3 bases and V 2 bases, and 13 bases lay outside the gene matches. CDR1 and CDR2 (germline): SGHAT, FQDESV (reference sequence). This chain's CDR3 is CASSLRDSTGTGDYNEQFL. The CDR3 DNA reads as TGTGCCAGCAGCTTAAGAGACTCTACCGGGACAGGGGACTACAATGAGCAGTTCTTG.

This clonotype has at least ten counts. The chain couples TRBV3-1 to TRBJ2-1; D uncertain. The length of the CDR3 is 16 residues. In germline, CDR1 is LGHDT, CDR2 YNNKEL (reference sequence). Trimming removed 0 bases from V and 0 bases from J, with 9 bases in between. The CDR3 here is CASSQDPRSSYNEQFF. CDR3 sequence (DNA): TGTGCCAGCAGCCAAGATCCAAGGAGCTCCTACAATGAGCAGTTCTTC.

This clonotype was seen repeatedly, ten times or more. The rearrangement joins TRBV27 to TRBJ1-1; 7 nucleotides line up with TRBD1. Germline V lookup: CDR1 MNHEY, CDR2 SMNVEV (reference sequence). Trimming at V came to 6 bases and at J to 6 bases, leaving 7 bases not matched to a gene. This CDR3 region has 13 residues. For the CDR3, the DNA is TGTGCCAGCAGCCAACAGGGGCCCTCTGAAGCTTTCTTT. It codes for CASSQQGPSEAFF.

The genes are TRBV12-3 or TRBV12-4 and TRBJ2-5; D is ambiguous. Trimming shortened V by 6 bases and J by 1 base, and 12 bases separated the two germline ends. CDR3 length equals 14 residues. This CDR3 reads CASSPTLTQETQYF. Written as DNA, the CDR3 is TGTGCCAGCAGCCCAACTTTGACCCAAGAGACCCAGTACTTC.